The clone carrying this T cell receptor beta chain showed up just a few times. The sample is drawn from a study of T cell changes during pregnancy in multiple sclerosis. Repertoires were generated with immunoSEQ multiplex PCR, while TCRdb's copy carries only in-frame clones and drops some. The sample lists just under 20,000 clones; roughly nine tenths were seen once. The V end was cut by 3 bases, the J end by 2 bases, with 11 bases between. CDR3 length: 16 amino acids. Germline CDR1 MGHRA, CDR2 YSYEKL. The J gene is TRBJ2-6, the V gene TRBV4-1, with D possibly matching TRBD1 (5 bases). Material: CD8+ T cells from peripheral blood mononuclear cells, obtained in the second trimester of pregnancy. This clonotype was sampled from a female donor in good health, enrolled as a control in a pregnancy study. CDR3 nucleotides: TGCGCCAGCAGCCAGGAAGGGGAAACTGGGGCCAACGTCCTGACTTTC. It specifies CASSQEGETGANVLTF.